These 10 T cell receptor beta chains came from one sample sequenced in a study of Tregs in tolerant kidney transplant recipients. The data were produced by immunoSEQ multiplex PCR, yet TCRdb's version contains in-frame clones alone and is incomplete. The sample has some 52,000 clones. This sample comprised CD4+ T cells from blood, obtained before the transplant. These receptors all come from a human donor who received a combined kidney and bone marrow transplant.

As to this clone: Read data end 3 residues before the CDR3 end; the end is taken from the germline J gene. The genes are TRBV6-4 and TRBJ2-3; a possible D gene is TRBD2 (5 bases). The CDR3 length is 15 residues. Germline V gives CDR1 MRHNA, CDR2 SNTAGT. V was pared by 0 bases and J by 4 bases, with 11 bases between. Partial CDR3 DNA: TGTGCCAGCAGTGACTCCGGAGCGGACTCAGATACG. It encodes CASSDSGADSDT. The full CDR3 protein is CASSDSGADSDTQYF.

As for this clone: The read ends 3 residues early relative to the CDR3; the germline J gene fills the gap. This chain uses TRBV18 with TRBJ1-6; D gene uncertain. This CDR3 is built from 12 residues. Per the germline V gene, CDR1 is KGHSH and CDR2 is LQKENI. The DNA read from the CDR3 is TGTGCCAGCTCACCACCTTCCGGGCCC. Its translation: CASSPPSGP. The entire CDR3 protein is CASSPPSGPLHF.

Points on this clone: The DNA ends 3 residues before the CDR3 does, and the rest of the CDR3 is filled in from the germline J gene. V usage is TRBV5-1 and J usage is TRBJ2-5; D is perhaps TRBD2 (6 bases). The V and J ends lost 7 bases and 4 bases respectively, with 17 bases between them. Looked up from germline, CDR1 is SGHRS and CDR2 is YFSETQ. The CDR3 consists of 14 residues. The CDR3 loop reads CASGITSGGETQYF. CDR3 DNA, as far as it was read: TGCGCCAGCGGCATCACCTCCGGGGGAGAGACC.

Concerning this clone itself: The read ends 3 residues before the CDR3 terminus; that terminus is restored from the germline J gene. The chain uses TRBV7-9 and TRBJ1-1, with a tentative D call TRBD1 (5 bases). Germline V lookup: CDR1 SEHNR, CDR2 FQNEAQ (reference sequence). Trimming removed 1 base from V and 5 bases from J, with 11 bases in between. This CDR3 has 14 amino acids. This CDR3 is CASSLGGWGTEAFF. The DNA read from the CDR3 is TGTGCCAGCAGCTTAGGGGGCTGGGGAACTGAA.

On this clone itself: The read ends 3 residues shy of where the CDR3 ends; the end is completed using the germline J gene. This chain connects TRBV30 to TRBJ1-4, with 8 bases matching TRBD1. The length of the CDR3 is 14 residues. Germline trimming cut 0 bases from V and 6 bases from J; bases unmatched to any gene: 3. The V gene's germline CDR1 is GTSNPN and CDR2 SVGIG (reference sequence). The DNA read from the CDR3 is TGTGCCTGGAGTGTTCGGGACAGGCATGAAAAA. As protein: CAWSVRDRHEK. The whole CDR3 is CAWSVRDRHEKLFF.

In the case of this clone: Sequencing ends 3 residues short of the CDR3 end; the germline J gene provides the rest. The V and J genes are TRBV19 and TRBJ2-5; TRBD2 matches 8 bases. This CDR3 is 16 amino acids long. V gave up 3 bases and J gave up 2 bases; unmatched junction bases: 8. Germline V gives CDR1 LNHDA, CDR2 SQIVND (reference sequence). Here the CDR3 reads CASSMWAGGIQETQYF. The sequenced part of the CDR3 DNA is TGTGCCAGTAGTATGTGGGCGGGAGGAATACAAGAGACC.

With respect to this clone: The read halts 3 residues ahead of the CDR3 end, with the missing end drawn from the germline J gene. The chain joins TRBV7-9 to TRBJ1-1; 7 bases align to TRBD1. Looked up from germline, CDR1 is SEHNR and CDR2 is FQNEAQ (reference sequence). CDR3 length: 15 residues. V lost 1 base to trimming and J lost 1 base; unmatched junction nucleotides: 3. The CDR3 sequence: CASSLEAGGNTEAFF. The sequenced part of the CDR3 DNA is TGTGCCAGCAGCTTAGAGGCAGGGGGGAACACTGAA.

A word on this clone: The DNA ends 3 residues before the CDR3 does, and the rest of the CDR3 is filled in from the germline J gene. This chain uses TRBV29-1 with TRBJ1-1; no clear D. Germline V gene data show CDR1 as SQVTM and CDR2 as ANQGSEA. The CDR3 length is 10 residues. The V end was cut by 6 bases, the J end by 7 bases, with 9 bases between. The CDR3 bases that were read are TGCAGCGTATCCACGGGTGAA. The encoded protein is CSVSTGE. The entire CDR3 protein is CSVSTGEAFF.

Incomplete CDR3 DNA: TGTGCCAGCAGCTTAGAAGGGACAGGGGGCTTTAACACC. Translation gives CASSLEGTGGFNT. The whole CDR3 reads CASSLEGTGGFNTIYF. This chain uses TRBV7-8 with TRBJ1-3, with 12 bases fitting TRBD1. Sequencing ends 3 residues short of the CDR3 end; the germline J gene provides the rest. Germline loops: CDR1 SGHVS, CDR2 FQNEAQ. This CDR3 comprises 16 residues. Trimming at V came to 1 base and at J to 7 bases, leaving 5 bases not matched to a gene.

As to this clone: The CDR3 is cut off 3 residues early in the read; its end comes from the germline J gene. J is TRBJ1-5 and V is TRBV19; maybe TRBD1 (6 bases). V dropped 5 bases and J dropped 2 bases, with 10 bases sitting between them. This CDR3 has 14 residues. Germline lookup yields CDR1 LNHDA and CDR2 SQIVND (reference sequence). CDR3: CASSGSGGNQPQHF. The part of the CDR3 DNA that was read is TGTGCCAGTAGTGGGTCAGGGGGCAATCAGCCC.